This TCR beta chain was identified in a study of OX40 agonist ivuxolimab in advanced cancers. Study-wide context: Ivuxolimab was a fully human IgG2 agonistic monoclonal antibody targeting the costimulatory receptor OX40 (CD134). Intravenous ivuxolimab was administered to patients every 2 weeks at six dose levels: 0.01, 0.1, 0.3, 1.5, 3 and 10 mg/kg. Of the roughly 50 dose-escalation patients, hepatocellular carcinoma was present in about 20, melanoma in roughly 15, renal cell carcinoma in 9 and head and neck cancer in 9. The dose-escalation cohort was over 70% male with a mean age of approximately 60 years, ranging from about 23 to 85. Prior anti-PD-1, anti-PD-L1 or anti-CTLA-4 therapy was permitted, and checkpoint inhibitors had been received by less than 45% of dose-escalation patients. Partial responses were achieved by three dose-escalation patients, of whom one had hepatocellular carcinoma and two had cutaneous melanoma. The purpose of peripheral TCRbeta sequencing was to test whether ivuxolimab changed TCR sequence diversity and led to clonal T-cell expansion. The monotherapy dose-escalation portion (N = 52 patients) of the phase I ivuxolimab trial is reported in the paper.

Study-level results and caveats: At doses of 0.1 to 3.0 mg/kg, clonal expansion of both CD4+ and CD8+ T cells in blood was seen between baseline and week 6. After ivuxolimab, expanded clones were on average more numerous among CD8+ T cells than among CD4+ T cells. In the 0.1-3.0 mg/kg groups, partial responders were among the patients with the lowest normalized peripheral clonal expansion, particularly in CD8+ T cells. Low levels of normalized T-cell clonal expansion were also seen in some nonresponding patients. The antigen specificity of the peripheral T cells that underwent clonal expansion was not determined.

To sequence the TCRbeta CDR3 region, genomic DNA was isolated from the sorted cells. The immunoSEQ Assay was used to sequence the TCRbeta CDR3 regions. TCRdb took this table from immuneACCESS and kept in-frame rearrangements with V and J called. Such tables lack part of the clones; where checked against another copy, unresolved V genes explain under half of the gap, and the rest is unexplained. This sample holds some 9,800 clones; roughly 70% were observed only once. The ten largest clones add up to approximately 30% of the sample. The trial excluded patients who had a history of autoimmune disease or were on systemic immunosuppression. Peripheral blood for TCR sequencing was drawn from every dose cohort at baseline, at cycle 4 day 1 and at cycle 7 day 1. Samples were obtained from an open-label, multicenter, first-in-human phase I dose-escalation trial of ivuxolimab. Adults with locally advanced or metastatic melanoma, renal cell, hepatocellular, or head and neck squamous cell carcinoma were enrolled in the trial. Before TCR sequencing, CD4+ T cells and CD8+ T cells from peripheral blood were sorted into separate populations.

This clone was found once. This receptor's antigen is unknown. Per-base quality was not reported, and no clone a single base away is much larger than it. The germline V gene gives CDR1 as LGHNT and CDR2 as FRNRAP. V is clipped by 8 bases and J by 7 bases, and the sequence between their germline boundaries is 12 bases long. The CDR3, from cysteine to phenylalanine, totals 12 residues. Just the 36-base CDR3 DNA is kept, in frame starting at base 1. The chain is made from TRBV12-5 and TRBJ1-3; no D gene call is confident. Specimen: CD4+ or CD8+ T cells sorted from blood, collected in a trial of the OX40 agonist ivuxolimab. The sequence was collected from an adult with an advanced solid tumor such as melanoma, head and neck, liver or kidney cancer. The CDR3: CASNQGWNTIYF. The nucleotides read TGTGCTAGTAATCAAGGCTGGAACACCATATATTTT. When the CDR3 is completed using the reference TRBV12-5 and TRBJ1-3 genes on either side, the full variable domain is DARVTQTPRHKVTEMGQEVTMRCQPILGHNTVFWYRQTMMQGLELLAYFRNRAPLDDSGMPKDRFSAEMPDATLATLKIQPSEPRDSAVYFCASNQGWNTIYFGEGSWLTVV.